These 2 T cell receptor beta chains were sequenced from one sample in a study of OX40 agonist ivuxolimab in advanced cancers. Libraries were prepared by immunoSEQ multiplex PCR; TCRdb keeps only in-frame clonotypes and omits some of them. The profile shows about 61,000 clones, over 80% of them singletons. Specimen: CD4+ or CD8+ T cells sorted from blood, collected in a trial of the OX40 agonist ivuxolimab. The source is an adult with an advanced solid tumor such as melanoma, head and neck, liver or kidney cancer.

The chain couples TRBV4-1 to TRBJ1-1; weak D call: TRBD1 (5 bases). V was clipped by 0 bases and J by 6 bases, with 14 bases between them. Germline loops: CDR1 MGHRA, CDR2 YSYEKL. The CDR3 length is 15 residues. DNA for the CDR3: TGCGCCAGCAGCCAAGATATCAGGGTTGACGCTGAAGCTTTCTTT. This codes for CASSQDIRVDAEAFF.

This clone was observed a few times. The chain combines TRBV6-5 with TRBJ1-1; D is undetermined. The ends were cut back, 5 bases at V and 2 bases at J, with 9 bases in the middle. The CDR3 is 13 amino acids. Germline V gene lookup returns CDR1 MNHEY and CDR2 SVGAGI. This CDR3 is CASSLRHNTEAFF. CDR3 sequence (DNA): TGTGCCAGCAGTCTCCGCCATAACACTGAAGCTTTCTTT.